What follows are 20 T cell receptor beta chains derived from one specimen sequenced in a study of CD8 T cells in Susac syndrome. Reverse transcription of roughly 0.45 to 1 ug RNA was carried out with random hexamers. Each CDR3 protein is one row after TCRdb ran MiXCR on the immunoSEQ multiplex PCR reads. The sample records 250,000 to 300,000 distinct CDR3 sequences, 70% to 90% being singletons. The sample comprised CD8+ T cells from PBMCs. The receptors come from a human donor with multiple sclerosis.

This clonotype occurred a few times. CDR3 coding DNA: TGTGCCAGCAGCCAGACGGGACAGGGCGATGAAGCTTTCTTT. Its protein is CASSQTGQGDEAFF. This chain uses TRBV3-1 with TRBJ1-1; 9 bases align to TRBD1. This CDR3 is 14 amino acids long. V shed 3 bases and J 7 bases; nucleotides not matched to a gene: 6. Germline-derived CDR1 and CDR2 are LGHDT and YNNKEL (reference sequence). The full variable domain, with the rest looked up from reference TRBV3-1 and TRBJ1-1, is DTAVSQTPKYLVTQMGNDKSIKCEQNLGHDTMYWYKQDSKKFLKIMFSYNNKELIINETVPNRFSPKSPDKAHLNLHINSLELGDSAVYFCASSQTGQGDEAFFGQGTRLTVV.

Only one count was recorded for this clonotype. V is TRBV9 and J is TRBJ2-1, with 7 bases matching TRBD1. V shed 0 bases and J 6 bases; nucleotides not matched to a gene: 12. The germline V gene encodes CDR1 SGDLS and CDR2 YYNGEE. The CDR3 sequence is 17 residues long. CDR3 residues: CASSVGGGRGSTNEQFF. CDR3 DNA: TGTGCCAGCAGCGTAGGCGGTGGCAGGGGGTCTACCAATGAGCAGTTCTTC. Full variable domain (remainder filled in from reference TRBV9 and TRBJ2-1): DSGVTQTPKHLITATGQRVTLRCSPRSGDLSVYWYQQSLDQGLQFLIQYYNGEERAKGNILERFSAQQFPDLHSELNLSSLELGDSALYFCASSVGGGRGSTNEQFFGPGTRLTVL.

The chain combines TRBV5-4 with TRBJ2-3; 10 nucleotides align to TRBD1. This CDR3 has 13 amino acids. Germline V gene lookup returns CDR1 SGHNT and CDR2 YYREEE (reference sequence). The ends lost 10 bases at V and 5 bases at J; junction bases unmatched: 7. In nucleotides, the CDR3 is TGTGCCTGGCGACAGGGGGCGAAAGATACGCAGTATTTT. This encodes CAWRQGAKDTQYF.

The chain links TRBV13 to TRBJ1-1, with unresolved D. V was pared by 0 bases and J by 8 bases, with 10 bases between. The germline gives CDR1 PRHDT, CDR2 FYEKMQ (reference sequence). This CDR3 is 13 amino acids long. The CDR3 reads CASSLGRRSEAFF. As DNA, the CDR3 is TGTGCCAGCAGCTTAGGCAGACGGTCGGAAGCTTTCTTT.

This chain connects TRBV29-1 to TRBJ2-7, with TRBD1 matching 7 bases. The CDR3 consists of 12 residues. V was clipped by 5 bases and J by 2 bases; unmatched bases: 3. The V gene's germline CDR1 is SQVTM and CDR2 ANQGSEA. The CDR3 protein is CSVQGTAYEQYF. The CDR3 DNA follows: TGCAGCGTTCAGGGGACAGCCTACGAGCAGTACTTC.

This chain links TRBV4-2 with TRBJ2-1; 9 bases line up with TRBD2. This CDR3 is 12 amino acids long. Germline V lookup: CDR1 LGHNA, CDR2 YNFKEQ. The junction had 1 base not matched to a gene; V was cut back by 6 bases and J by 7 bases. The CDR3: CASSTSGNEQFF. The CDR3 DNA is TGTGCCAGCAGTACTAGCGGGAATGAGCAGTTCTTC.

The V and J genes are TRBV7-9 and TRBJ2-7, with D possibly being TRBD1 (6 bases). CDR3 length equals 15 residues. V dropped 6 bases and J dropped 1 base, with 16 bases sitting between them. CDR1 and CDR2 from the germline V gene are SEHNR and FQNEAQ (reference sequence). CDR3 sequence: CASSGSRQGSYEQYF. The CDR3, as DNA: TGTGCCAGCAGTGGCTCCCGGCAGGGGTCCTACGAGCAGTACTTC. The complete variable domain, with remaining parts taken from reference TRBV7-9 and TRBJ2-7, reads DTGVSQNPRHKITKRGQNVTFRCDPISEHNRLYWYRQTLGQGPEFLTYFQNEAQLEKSRLLSDRFSAERPKGSFSTLEIQRTEQGDSAMYLCASSGSRQGSYEQYFGPGTRLTVT.

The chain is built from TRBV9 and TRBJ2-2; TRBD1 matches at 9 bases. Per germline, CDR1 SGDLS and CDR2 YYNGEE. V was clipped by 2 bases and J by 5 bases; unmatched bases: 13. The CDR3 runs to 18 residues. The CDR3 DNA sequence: TGTGCCAGCAGCGTGGGGTCCGGAACAGGGGGCTTGACCGGGGAGCTGTTTTTT. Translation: CASSVGSGTGGLTGELFF.

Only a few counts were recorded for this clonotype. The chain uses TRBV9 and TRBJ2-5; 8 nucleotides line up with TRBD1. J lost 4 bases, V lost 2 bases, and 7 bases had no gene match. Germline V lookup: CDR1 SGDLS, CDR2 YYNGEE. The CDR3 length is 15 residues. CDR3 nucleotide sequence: TGTGCCAGCAGCGTCGAGACAGGGGTAGGAGAGACCCAGTACTTC. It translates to CASSVETGVGETQYF.

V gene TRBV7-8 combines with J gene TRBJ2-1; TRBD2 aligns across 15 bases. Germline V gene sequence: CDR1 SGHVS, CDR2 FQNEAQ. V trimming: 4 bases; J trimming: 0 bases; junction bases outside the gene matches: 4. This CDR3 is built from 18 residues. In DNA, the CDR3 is TGTGCCAGCAGCTGGGGACTAGCGGGAGGCAGCTCCTACAATGAGCAGTTCTTC. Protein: CASSWGLAGGSSYNEQFF.

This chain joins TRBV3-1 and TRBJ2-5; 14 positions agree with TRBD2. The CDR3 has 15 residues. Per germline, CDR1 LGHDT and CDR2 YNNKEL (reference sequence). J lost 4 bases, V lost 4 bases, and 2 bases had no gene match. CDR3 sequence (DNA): TGTGCCAGCAGCCTGGGACTAGCGGGAGCAGAGACCCAGTACTTC. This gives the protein CASSLGLAGAETQYF.

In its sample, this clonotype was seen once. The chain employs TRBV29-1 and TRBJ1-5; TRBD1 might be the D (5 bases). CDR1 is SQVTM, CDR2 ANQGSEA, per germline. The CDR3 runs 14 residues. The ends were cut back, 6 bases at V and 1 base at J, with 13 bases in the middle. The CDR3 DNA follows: TGCAGCGTCCGCAGGGAGGGGAGCAATCAGCCCCAGCATTTT. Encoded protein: CSVRREGSNQPQHF. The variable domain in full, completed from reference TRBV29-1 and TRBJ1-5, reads SAVISQKPSRDICQRGTSLTIQCQVDSQVTMMFWYRQQPGQSLTLIATANQGSEATYESGFVIDKFPISRPNLTFSTLTVSNMSPEDSSIYLCSVRREGSNQPQHFGDGTRLSIL.

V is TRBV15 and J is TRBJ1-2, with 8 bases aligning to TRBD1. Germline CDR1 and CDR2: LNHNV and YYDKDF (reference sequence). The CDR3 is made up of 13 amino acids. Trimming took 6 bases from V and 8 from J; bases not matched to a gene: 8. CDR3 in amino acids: CATRPTGVFGYTF. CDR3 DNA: TGTGCCACCAGACCGACAGGGGTATTCGGCTACACCTTC.

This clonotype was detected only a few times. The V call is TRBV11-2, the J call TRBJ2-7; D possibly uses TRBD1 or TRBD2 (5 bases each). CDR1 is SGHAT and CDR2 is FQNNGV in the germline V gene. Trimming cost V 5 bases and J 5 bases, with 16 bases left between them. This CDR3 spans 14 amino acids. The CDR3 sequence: CASSPVSGRNEQYF. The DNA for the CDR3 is TGTGCCAGCAGCCCTGTGTCGGGGCGGAACGAGCAGTACTTC. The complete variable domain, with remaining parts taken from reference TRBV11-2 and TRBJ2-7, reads EAGVAQSPRYKIIEKRQSVAFWCNPISGHATLYWYQQILGQGPKLLIQFQNNGVVDDSQLPKDRFSAERLKGVDSTLKIQPAKLEDSAVYLCASSPVSGRNEQYFGPGTRLTVT.

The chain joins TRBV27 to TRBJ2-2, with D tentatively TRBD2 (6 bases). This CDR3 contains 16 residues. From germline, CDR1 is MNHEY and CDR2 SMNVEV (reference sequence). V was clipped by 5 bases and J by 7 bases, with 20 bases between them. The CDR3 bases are TGTGCCAGCAGTCTACCCCCCTTTGGGGGGAACGGGGAGCTGTTTTTT. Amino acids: CASSLPPFGGNGELFF.

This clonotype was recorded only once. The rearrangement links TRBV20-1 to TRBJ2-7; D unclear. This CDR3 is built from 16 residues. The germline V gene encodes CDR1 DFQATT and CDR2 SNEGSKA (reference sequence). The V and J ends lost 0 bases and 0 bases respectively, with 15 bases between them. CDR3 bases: TGCAGTGCTAGAGATCCCGGTTCCCTAAGCTCCTACGAGCAGTACTTC. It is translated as CSARDPGSLSSYEQYF.

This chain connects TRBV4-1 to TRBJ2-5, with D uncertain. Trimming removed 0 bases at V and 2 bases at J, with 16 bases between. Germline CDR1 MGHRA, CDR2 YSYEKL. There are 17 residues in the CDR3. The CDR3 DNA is TGCGCCAGCAGCCAAGATCAGATTATCGACGTTCAAGAGACCCAGTACTTC. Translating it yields CASSQDQIIDVQETQYF.

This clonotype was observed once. CDR3 bases: TGCGCCAGCAGTCTGGCGGTCCACGGGGAGCTGTTTTTT. Its translation is CASSLAVHGELFF. The chain couples TRBV23-1 to TRBJ2-2; D is unresolved. TRBV23-1 is labeled an ORF, and its function is uncertain. V lost 4 bases to trimming and J lost 7 bases, with 10 bases between them. This CDR3 has 13 residues.

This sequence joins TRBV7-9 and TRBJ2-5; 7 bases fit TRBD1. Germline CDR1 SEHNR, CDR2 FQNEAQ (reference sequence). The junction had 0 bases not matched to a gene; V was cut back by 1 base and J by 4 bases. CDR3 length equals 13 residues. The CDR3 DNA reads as TGTGCCAGCAGCTTAGGGGACAGAGAGACCCAGTACTTC. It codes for CASSLGDRETQYF.

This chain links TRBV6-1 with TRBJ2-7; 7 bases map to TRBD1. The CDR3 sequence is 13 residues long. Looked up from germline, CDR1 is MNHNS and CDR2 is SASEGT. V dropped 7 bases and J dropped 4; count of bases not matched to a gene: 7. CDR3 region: CASTGQSHYEQYF. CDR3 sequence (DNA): TGTGCCAGCACGGGACAGTCTCATTACGAGCAGTACTTC.